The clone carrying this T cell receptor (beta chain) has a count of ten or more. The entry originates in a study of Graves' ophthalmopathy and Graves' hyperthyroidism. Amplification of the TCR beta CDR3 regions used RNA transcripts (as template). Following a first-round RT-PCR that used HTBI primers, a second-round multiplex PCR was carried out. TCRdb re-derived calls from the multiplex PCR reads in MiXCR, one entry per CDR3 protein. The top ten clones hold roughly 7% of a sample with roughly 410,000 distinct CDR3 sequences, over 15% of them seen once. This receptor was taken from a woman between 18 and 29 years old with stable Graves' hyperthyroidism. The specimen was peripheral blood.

The CDR3 protein is CATSGVQKTAGANVLTF. The CDR3 region has the DNA TGTGCCACCAGTGGGGTTCAGAAAACGGCCGGGGCCAACGTCCTGACTTTC. The J gene is TRBJ2-6, the V gene TRBV24-1; D gene ambiguous. The germline V gene has CDR1 KGHDR and CDR2 SFDVKD. Trimming cost V 5 bases and J 4 bases, with 17 bases left between them. The CDR3 is 17 residues long.